The clone carrying this T cell receptor beta chain turned up a few times. Its antigen is unidentified. The CDR3 runs to 13 residues. In germline, CDR1 is LGHNT, CDR2 FRNRAP. Trimming cost V 6 bases and J 9 bases; bases outside gene matches: 8. Some clones are missing from TCRdb's copy, which holds only in-frame ones; the method was immunoSEQ multiplex PCR. The sample contains approximately 350,000 clones, 83% of which appear only once. This sample is drawn from a study of Ad26.COV2.S vaccination and SARS-CoV-2 variants. Study-wide context: Intramuscularly, Ad26.COV2.S was given either once or twice, 56 days apart.

General study results and limits: Those who received the vaccine showed greater spike-specific TCR breadth than those given placebo.

Regarding treatment: some 20 received Ad26.COV2.S at low or high dose, single or two shots; several received placebo; per-sample allocation not given. Day 63 after the first vaccine or placebo injection was the time point for sampling. An adult of 18-55 years in Boston served as donor. Specimen: peripheral blood, collected in a trial of Ad26.COV2.S vaccine versus placebo. This chain uses TRBV12-5 with TRBJ2-1, with 7 bases matching TRBD1. The receptor was derived from a person aged 18-60 years who received the Ad26.COV2.S COVID-19 vaccine or a placebo. Written as DNA, the CDR3 is TGTGCTAGTGGACAGGGGCGGATCACTGAGCAGTTCTTC. Its translation: CASGQGRITEQFF.